This T cell receptor (beta chain) was retrieved from a study of shared clonotypes between healthy human individuals. Findings and limits, study-wide: In general, naive subsets displayed greater estimated richness than memory subsets did. Generation of non-shared clonotypes was less probable than generation of clonotypes shared by all four donors.

Turning to this clone: Its antigen is currently unknown.

Only in-frame clones appear in the TCRdb table, and some are missing; sequencing was by immunoSEQ multiplex PCR. The sample has about 2.4 million clones, more than 90% seen once. Between the trimmed V and J ends, which lost 2 bases and 5 bases, there was a span of 15 bases. Germline V gene data show CDR1 as ENHRY and CDR2 as SYGVKD. This CDR3 has 15 amino acids. The sequence came from a man aged 18 to 30 in good health. The V call is TRBV10-3, the J call TRBJ1-2; the D gene is possibly TRBD1 (5 bases). The specimen was naive CD4+ T cells sorted from blood. Subset defined: CD45RA+ positively selected. CDR3 in DNA: TGTGCCATCAGTGAGCGAACGGGGGGTGGATATGGCTACACCTTC. Translating gives CAISERTGGGYGYTF.